This entry lists 31 T cell receptor beta chains sequenced from one sample in a study of T cell responses to AZD1222 COVID-19 vaccine. Produced via immunoSEQ multiplex PCR; TCRdb's table is partial and in-frame only. The sample has 78,000 or so clones, around 80% seen once. The sequences come from peripheral blood, collected 28 days after the second AZD1222 dose. All receptors derive from an adult who received the AZD1222 COVID-19 vaccine.

J is TRBJ2-5 and V is TRBV10-2; TRBD2 is a possible D gene (6 bases). This CDR3 has 12 residues. The V gene lost 9 bases and the J gene lost 0 bases, with 8 bases spanning the gap. From germline, CDR1 is WSHSY and CDR2 SAAADI. Written as DNA, the CDR3 is TGCGCCAGTAGGGACTACCAAGAGACCCAGTACTTC. Its translation is CASRDYQETQYF.

The chain couples TRBV19 to TRBJ1-1, with 9 bases fitting TRBD1. Germline loops: CDR1 LNHDA, CDR2 SQIVND (reference sequence). CDR3 length: 13 amino acids. Germline trimming cut 6 bases from V and 10 bases from J; bases unmatched to any gene: 9. CDR3 sequence: CASSRGTGSGAFF. CDR3 sequence (DNA): TGTGCCAGTAGCCGTGGGACAGGGAGCGGAGCTTTCTTT.

This chain uses TRBV4-3 with TRBJ1-6, with TRBD1 identical over 8 bases. CDR3 length equals 19 residues. V lost 0 bases, J lost 8 bases, and 15 bases stayed unmatched. Germline V CDR1 and CDR2: LGHNA, YSLEER. The CDR3 loop reads CASSQEGPVRGQGYSPLHF. The CDR3 DNA sequence: TGCGCCAGCAGCCAAGAGGGTCCCGTTCGCGGACAGGGCTATTCACCCCTCCACTTT.

This chain's CDR3 is CASSVATSGRTDTQYF. CDR3 nucleotide sequence: TGTGCCAGCAGCGTAGCGACTAGCGGGAGGACAGATACGCAGTATTTT. The rearrangement links TRBV9 to TRBJ2-3; TRBD2 matches 13 bases. The CDR3 spans 16 residues. With 0 bases clipped from V and 3 bases from J, the junction kept 1 base outside the gene matches. In germline, CDR1 is SGDLS, CDR2 YYNGEE.

V usage is TRBV6-4 and J usage is TRBJ2-5; 7 positions match TRBD2. From germline, CDR1 is MRHNA and CDR2 SNTAGT. This CDR3 has 17 residues. V shed 0 bases, J shed 2 bases, and the junction held 9 bases outside the gene matches. CDR3 loop: CASSDSRCGSRQETQYF. The CDR3 coding sequence is TGTGCCAGCAGTGACTCGCGTTGCGGGAGCAGACAAGAGACCCAGTACTTC.

The chain recombines TRBV4-1 with TRBJ2-1, with 10 positions matching TRBD2. After removal of 1 base from V and 0 bases from J, the junction contained 12 bases not matched to a gene. The CDR3 covers 20 residues. CDR1 and CDR2 (germline): MGHRA, YSYEKL. As DNA, the CDR3 is TGCGCCAGCAGCCAAGGCCCGATAGCGGGAGGCCCGAGCTCCTACAATGAGCAGTTCTTC. Translated: CASSQGPIAGGPSSYNEQFF.

The gene calls are TRBV19 and TRBJ2-1, with 9 bases that match TRBD2. In germline, CDR1 is LNHDA, CDR2 SQIVND (reference sequence). The CDR3 consists of 17 residues. Trimming at V came to 9 bases and at J to 5 bases, leaving 17 bases not matched to a gene. The CDR3 loop is CASRDIIAGAVHNEQFF. The CDR3 nucleotides are TGTGCCAGCCGGGACATTATAGCGGGAGCGGTCCACAATGAGCAGTTCTTC. The full variable domain, in which reference TRBV19 and TRBJ2-1 provide the parts outside the CDR3, is DGGITQSPKYLFRKEGQNVTLSCEQNLNHDAMYWYRQDPGQGLRLIYYSQIVNDFQKGDIAEGYSVSREKKESFPLTVTSAQKNPTAFYLCASRDIIAGAVHNEQFFGPGTRLTVL.

This clone showed up just a few times. The CDR3 sequence: CASSLGLGGMETQYF. CDR3 coding DNA: TGTGCCAGCAGCTTAGGCCTAGGAGGCATGGAGACCCAGTACTTC. The V and J genes are TRBV7-2 and TRBJ2-5; perhaps TRBD2 as D (5 bases). V lost 1 base and J lost 5, with 14 bases in between. CDR1 SGHTA and CDR2 FQGNSA come from the germline V gene. This CDR3 is 15 amino acids long.

The count of this clone is one. CDR3 in DNA: TGTGCCAGCAGACCAGGACAGGGCGGACAGCCCCAGCATTTT. It encodes CASRPGQGGQPQHF. This chain connects TRBV28 to TRBJ1-5; 8 bases fit TRBD1. CDR1 MDHEN and CDR2 SYDVKM come from the germline V gene. This CDR3 is 14 amino acids long. Trimming removed 6 bases from V and 7 bases from J; junction bases left unmatched: 8.

CDR3 DNA sequence: TGTGCCAGCAGCCCGGGACAGGGACTCGAGACCCAGTACTTC. Amino acids: CASSPGQGLETQYF. This chain connects TRBV7-2 to TRBJ2-5; 9 bases agree with TRBD1. Looked up from germline, CDR1 is SGHTA and CDR2 is FQGNSA. With V trimmed by 5 bases and J by 5 bases, 6 bases remained unmatched. This CDR3 comprises 14 residues.

The chain combines TRBV3-1 (or the pseudogene TRBV3-2) with TRBJ1-1; the match to TRBD1 covers 9 bases. The CDR3 is 13 residues long. Looked up from germline, CDR1 is LGHDT and CDR2 is YNNKEL (reference sequence). The junction had 10 bases not matched to a gene; V was cut back by 6 bases and J by 11 bases. The CDR3 loop reads CASSLRTGVEAFF. CDR3 in DNA: TGTGCCAGCAGTCTAAGGACAGGGGTCGAGGCTTTCTTT.

The J gene is TRBJ1-6, the V gene TRBV2; D is uncertain. In germline, CDR1 is SNHLY, CDR2 FYNNEI. This CDR3 has 13 amino acids. V lost 10 bases and J 9 bases, leaving 16 bases between the germline ends. The CDR3 region is CATAGRRVSPLHF. CDR3 DNA: TGTGCCACCGCCGGGCGGAGGGTTTCACCCCTCCACTTT.

This rearrangement joins TRBV28 to TRBJ1-2; D gene unclear. Trimming pared 5 bases from V and 2 bases from J, leaving 12 bases between. CDR1 is MDHEN and CDR2 is SYDVKM in the germline V gene. The length of the CDR3 is 14 residues. In DNA form, the CDR3 reads TGTGCCAGCAGTCCGACACACGAAAACTATGGCTACACCTTC. This codes for CASSPTHENYGYTF.

CDR3 in amino acids: CASSLGGPTNYGYTF. Here the CDR3 DNA reads TGTGCCAGCAGTTTGGGGGGACCCACTAACTATGGCTACACCTTC. The chain combines TRBV28 with TRBJ1-2; the D gene is possibly TRBD1 (5 bases). The V gene lost 3 bases and the J gene lost 0 bases, with 11 bases spanning the gap. This CDR3 is 15 amino acids long. CDR1 and CDR2 from the germline V gene are MDHEN and SYDVKM.

The chain uses TRBV27 and TRBJ2-7, with unresolved D. CDR1 and CDR2 (germline): MNHEY, SMNVEV (reference sequence). CDR3 length: 14 amino acids. V lost 3 bases, J lost 4 bases, and 13 bases lay in between. In DNA form, the CDR3 reads TGTGCCAGCAGTTTTTCTCATGGCTGGTACGAGCAGTACTTC. This translates into CASSFSHGWYEQYF.

V is TRBV6-5 and J is TRBJ1-3; D is undetermined. CDR3 length: 13 amino acids. Between the trimmed V and J ends, which lost 2 bases and 4 bases, there was a span of 6 bases. The germline CDR1 and CDR2 sequences are MNHEY and SVGAGI. CDR3 bases: TGTGCCAGCAGTTACACTTCCGGAAACACCATATATTTT. This codes for CASSYTSGNTIYF.

The chain is built from TRBV7-9 and TRBJ2-3; TRBD1 matches 8 bases. In germline, CDR1 is SEHNR, CDR2 FQNEAQ (reference sequence). The CDR3 runs to 14 residues. The trim removed 4 bases at V and 5 bases at J, leaving 5 bases unmatched. CDR3 sequence (DNA): TGTGCCAGCAGCTCCGGACAGGGAGGAGATACGCAGTATTTT. It is translated as CASSSGQGGDTQYF. The variable domain in full, with the rest retrieved from reference TRBV7-9 and TRBJ2-3, is DTGVSQNPRHKITKRGQNVTFRCDPISEHNRLYWYRQTLGQGPEFLTYFQNEAQLEKSRLLSDRFSAERPKGSFSTLEIQRTEQGDSAMYLCASSSGQGGDTQYFGPGTRLTVL.

The V call is TRBV30, the J call TRBJ1-1; perhaps TRBD1 as D (5 bases). Germline CDR1 reads GTSNPN; CDR2 reads SVGIG (reference sequence). The CDR3 is made up of 13 amino acids. Trimming took 5 bases from V and 2 from J, leaving 12 bases between them. The DNA for the CDR3 is TGTGCCTGGGGGGGACCTGGTAACACTGAAGCTTTCTTT. Residues: CAWGGPGNTEAFF.

J is TRBJ2-7 and V is TRBV5-6; a possible D gene is TRBD2 (5 bases). The germline CDR1 and CDR2 sequences are SGHDT and YYEEEE. The V end lost 3 bases, the J end lost 5 bases, and 9 bases lay between the germline ends. The CDR3 has 12 residues. This chain's CDR3 is CASSYAGNEQYF. The CDR3 region has the DNA TGTGCCAGCAGCTACGCCGGGAACGAGCAGTACTTC.

The chain recombines TRBV5-1 with TRBJ1-4; no clear D gene. The CDR3 covers 13 residues. V lost 4 bases to trimming and J lost 7 bases, with 11 bases between them. Per the germline V gene, CDR1 is SGHRS and CDR2 is YFSETQ. Written as DNA, the CDR3 is TGCGCCAGCAGCCTCGGCACCGTTGAAAAACTGTTTTTT. Its translation is CASSLGTVEKLFF.

The chain combines TRBV28 with TRBJ2-7, with 11 bases matching TRBD2. With 3 bases clipped from V and 3 bases from J, the junction kept 1 base outside the gene matches. There are 14 residues in the CDR3. The V gene's germline CDR1 is MDHEN and CDR2 SYDVKM. CDR3 residues: CASSFGTSGYEQYF. Here the CDR3 DNA reads TGTGCCAGCAGTTTCGGGACTAGCGGCTACGAGCAGTACTTC.

The sample holds a few counts of this clone. The chain recombines TRBV6-2 or TRBV6-3 with TRBJ1-1; no clear D gene. Trimming took off 6 bases at V and 1 base at J, with 9 bases between the two ends. Germline V gene lookup returns CDR1 MNHEY and CDR2 SVGEGT. The CDR3 has 13 residues. CDR3 in DNA: TGTGCCAGCAGCAGGACTGAGAACACTGAAGCTTTCTTT. Amino acids: CASSRTENTEAFF.

This chain links TRBV5-8 with TRBJ2-3, with 8 bases lining up with TRBD2. From germline, CDR1 is SGHTS and CDR2 YDEGEE. Losses at the gene ends were 6 bases for V and 4 bases for J; bases not matched to a gene: 4. The CDR3 spans 13 residues. CDR3 sequence (DNA): TGTGCCAGCACTAGCGGGTACGCAGATACGCAGTATTTT. The encoded protein is CASTSGYADTQYF.

The rearrangement links TRBV28 to TRBJ2-7, with unresolved D. Germline V gene data show CDR1 as MDHEN and CDR2 as SYDVKM. The CDR3 runs to 13 residues. Trimming removed 2 bases from V and 6 bases from J, with 11 bases in between. The CDR3 sequence: CASSLDKVGEQYF. CDR3 sequence (DNA): TGTGCCAGCAGTTTAGACAAGGTGGGCGAGCAGTACTTC.

The V call is TRBV6-2 or TRBV6-3, the J call TRBJ1-5, with D unclear. The CDR3 covers 16 residues. Looked up from germline, CDR1 is MNHEY and CDR2 is SVGEGT. The germline V and J ends were trimmed by 0 bases and 0 bases, with 9 bases remaining between them. CDR3: CASSYSTFPSNQPQHF. Here the CDR3 DNA reads TGTGCCAGCAGTTACTCGACATTCCCTAGCAATCAGCCCCAGCATTTT.

The rearrangement links TRBV5-6 to TRBJ2-2, with D tentatively TRBD1 (6 bases). Trimming removed 2 bases at V and 7 bases at J, with 12 bases between. Per the germline V gene, CDR1 is SGHDT and CDR2 is YYEEEE. The CDR3 is 14 residues long. The CDR3 sequence: CASSFGGQGGELFF. In nucleotides, the CDR3 is TGTGCCAGCAGCTTTGGGGGCCAGGGCGGGGAGCTGTTTTTT.

The rearrangement links TRBV3-1 (or the pseudogene TRBV3-2) to TRBJ2-3; TRBD1 agrees at 8 bases. This CDR3 has 13 amino acids. Germline trimming cut 4 bases from V and 5 bases from J; bases unmatched to any gene: 2. The germline CDR1 and CDR2 sequences are LGHDT and YNNKEL (reference sequence). The DNA of the CDR3 is TGTGCCAGCAGCCTAGGGACAGGAGATACGCAGTATTTT. This encodes CASSLGTGDTQYF.

This clone came up a few times. The chain is built from TRBV5-1 and TRBJ1-1; D gene unclear. CDR3 length: 13 amino acids. V gave up 1 base and J gave up 4 bases, with 8 bases separating them. Germline V CDR1 and CDR2: SGHRS, YFSETQ. CDR3 bases: TGCGCCAGCAGCTTGTTGGGGAGCACTGAAGCTTTCTTT. Translation gives CASSLLGSTEAFF.

This chain links TRBV20-1 with TRBJ1-3; 7 nucleotides agree with TRBD1. Germline V CDR1 and CDR2: DFQATT, SNEGSKA (reference sequence). The CDR3 is 14 amino acids. V gave up 3 bases and J gave up 4 bases; unmatched junction bases: 6. The CDR3 protein is CSASLQGGGNTIYF. CDR3 DNA: TGCAGTGCTAGTCTCCAGGGGGGAGGAAACACCATATATTTT.

The chain employs TRBV5-1 and TRBJ2-5; TRBD1 agrees at 8 bases. Unmatched junction bases numbered 13, after V lost 7 bases and J lost 5 bases. Germline V gene data show CDR1 as SGHRS and CDR2 as YFSETQ. The CDR3 has 15 residues. This CDR3 is CASGRQGAPEETQYF. CDR3 DNA sequence: TGCGCCAGCGGAAGGCAGGGGGCCCCGGAGGAGACCCAGTACTTC.

The chain couples TRBV7-2 to TRBJ2-2; the D is unclear. Trimming pared 5 bases from V and 3 bases from J, leaving 10 bases between. The CDR3 runs to 14 residues. CDR1 is SGHTA, CDR2 FQGNSA, per germline. The CDR3 sequence: CASSLGGYTGELFF. The CDR3 region has the DNA TGTGCCAGCAGCCTCGGCGGTTACACCGGGGAGCTGTTTTTT.